A selection of T cell receptor beta chains follows, all from one sample in a study of T cells in localized non-small cell lung cancer. Measured with immunoSEQ multiplex PCR; TCRdb has only the in-frame clones, and not every one. This repertoire shows under 3,500 clones, about 28% found once; its top ten account for 7.6%. The sequencing used lung tumor tissue, collected before any cancer treatment. The receptors were sampled from a man aged 40-75 years with stage II squamous cell lung carcinoma. CDR3s include the opening cysteine and the closing phenylalanine or tryptophan. The order of the fields is D gene, V gene, J gene, clone size, CDR3 DNA, CDR3 protein. D genes are given only for firm matches. Rows may omit the clone size; those that give it use once, few, many or a size class.

>NA|TRBV6-8|TRBJ2-6|NA
TGTGCCACCCAGCAAGGGGCTGGGGCCAACGTCCTGACTTTC
CATQQGAGANVLTF
>TRBD1|TRBV2|TRBJ2-7|NA
TGTGCCAGCAGTTCCGACAGGGGGAAATACGAGCAGTACTTC
CASSSDRGKYEQYF
>NA|TRBV9|TRBJ1-2|NA
TGTGCCAGCAGCTCCTCAGGGAACCCCCTAGGAAACTATGGCTACACCTTC
CASSSSGNPLGNYGYTF
>NA|TRBV6-8|TRBJ2-5|NA
TGTGCCAGCAGTTACACTTCTCGGAAAGAGACCCAGTACTTC
CASSYTSRKETQYF
>TRBD2|TRBV25-1|TRBJ2-1|NA
TGTGCCAGCAGTGTAGCGGGGGGGGCCTACAATGAGCAGTTCTTC
CASSVAGGAYNEQFF
>NA|TRBV5-1|TRBJ2-2|NA
TGCGCCAGCAGCTTGATCGAGACAGCTGACACCGGGGAGCTGTTTTTT
CASSLIETADTGELFF
>NA|TRBV9|TRBJ1-2|NA
TGTGCCAGCAGCGTAGCGGAGGGGGTCAACTATGGCTACACCTTC
CASSVAEGVNYGYTF
>TRBD2|TRBV19|TRBJ2-5|once
TGTGCCAGTAGAAGCGGTGGTAGCGGGAGGGCCGAGACCCAGTACTTC
CASRSGGSGRAETQYF
>TRBD1|TRBV11-3|TRBJ2-1|NA
TGTGCCAGCAGCGCTGGACAGGGTTGGAGCTACAATGAGCAGTTCTTC
CASSAGQGWSYNEQFF
>NA|TRBV6-8|TRBJ2-1|NA
TGTGCCAGCAGTTCCGAGTTCACCTACAATGAGCAGTTCTTC
CASSSEFTYNEQFF
>NA|TRBV11-3|TRBJ2-2|NA
TGTGCCAGCAGCCGCAGGGAGTACACCGGGGAGCTGTTTTTT
CASSRREYTGELFF
>NA|TRBV19|TRBJ2-5|NA
TGTGCCAGTAGTATGAGGGCCCACAGGGTTGTGGGCCAGTACTTC
CASSMRAHRVVGQYF
>NA|TRBV19|TRBJ1-4|few
TGTGCCAGTAGTTCCCTACAGGAAGCAACTAATGAAAAACTGTTTTTT
CASSSLQEATNEKLFF
>TRBD1|TRBV30|TRBJ1-6|medium-sized
TGTGCCTGGACCGACAGGGTTTTCGATTCACCCCTCCACTTT
CAWTDRVFDSPLHF
>TRBD1|TRBV5-1|TRBJ2-7|NA
TGCGCCAGAGCAGCCCGGACAGGGACCTACGAGCAGTACTTC
CARAARTGTYEQYF
>TRBD2|TRBV15|TRBJ2-1|NA
TGTGCCACCAGCAGGACTAGCGGAGGGACCTACAATGAGCAGTTCTTC
CATSRTSGGTYNEQFF
>TRBD1|TRBV15|TRBJ1-2|NA
TGTGCCACCAGCAGAGATGCAGGGGGCGCGAATGGCTACACCTTC
CATSRDAGGANGYTF
>NA|TRBV5-1|TRBJ1-1|NA
TGCGCCAGCAGCTTGACAGGCAATTGGGGAACTGAAGCTTTCTTT
CASSLTGNWGTEAFF
>TRBD2|TRBV28|TRBJ2-3|NA
TGTGCCAGCGGGGTACTAGCGGGGGGGCAGAGTACGCAGTATTTT
CASGVLAGGQSTQYF
>TRBD2|TRBV5-3|TRBJ2-3|medium-sized
TGTGCCAGAAGCTTGGGCGCAGGACTAGCGGGGACTACAGATACGCAGTATTTT
CARSLGAGLAGTTDTQYF
>NA|TRBV11-3|TRBJ1-6|large
TGTGCCAGCAGCTTTACAGGGATGGATTCACCCCTCCACTTT
CASSFTGMDSPLHF
>TRBD1|TRBV25-1|TRBJ2-7|NA
TGTGCCACCCGGGGACAGTCCTCCTACGAGCAGTACTTC
CATRGQSSYEQYF
>NA|TRBV9|TRBJ1-6|medium-sized
TGTGCCAGTGGGGGGTTTTCTGTTAGTTCACCCCTCCACTTT
CASGGFSVSSPLHF
>TRBD1|TRBV19|TRBJ1-5|NA
TGTGCCAGTAGTCCAGAGGACAGGGGGTGGAAGCCCCAGCATTTT
CASSPEDRGWKPQHF
>TRBD2|TRBV5-1|TRBJ2-1|NA
TGCGCCAGCAGCTTGGGGAGCGGGGGATTTAGGTATGAGCAGTTCTTC
CASSLGSGGFRYEQFF
>NA|TRBV11-3|TRBJ2-2|few
TGTGCCAGCAGCTTAGTTGGAGGGAACACCGGGGAGCTGTTTTTT
CASSLVGGNTGELFF
>TRBD1|TRBV19|TRBJ2-5|NA
TGTGCCAGTAGTATGCAGGGGGCAGAGACCCAGTACTTC
CASSMQGAETQYF
>NA|TRBV5-1|TRBJ1-2|NA
TGCGCCAGCAGTCCAGGCGGCAGGATGAACTATGGCTACACCTTC
CASSPGGRMNYGYTF
>NA|TRBV5-1|TRBJ1-1|NA
TGCGCCAGCAGCGAGGGACACCAGGTGAACACTGAAGCTTTCTTT
CASSEGHQVNTEAFF
>TRBD1|TRBV18|TRBJ2-1|few
TGTGCCAGCTCACCACCGACGACAGGGGGCTACTACAATGAGCAGTTCTTC
CASSPPTTGGYYNEQFF
>NA|TRBV5-1|TRBJ2-1|NA
TGCGCCAGCAGCTTGGCTAAAAGCTCCTACAATGAGCAGTTCTTC
CASSLAKSSYNEQFF
>TRBD1|TRBV5-1|TRBJ2-2|once
TGCGCCAGCAGCTTGGCCGGGACAGGGGGCACCGGGGAGCTGTTTTTT
CASSLAGTGGTGELFF
>NA|TRBV10-2|TRBJ1-4|NA
TGCGCCAGCAGTGAAACGGGGCAAGGTGAAAAACTGTTTTTT
CASSETGQGEKLFF
>NA|TRBV11-3|TRBJ2-3|NA
TGTGCCAGCAGCTTCCGACTGAGTAAGACAGATACGCAGTATTTT
CASSFRLSKTDTQYF
>NA|TRBV6-8|TRBJ2-5|NA
TGTGCCAGCAGTTACGATGGCAGACAAGAGACCCAGTACTTC
CASSYDGRQETQYF
>TRBD2|TRBV11-3|TRBJ2-1|few
TGTGCCAGCAGCTTCGAGTACGGGAGGATGGCCTACAATGAGCAGTTCTTC
CASSFEYGRMAYNEQFF
>NA|TRBV6-8|TRBJ2-7|NA
TGTGCCATCAGTGGGAGAGAGGGTACTTCCTCCTACGAGCAGTACTTC
CAISGREGTSSYEQYF
>NA|TRBV11-3|TRBJ2-2|NA
TGTGCCAGCAGCCACCACGGTCTAGCAGACACCGGGGAGCTGTTTTTT
CASSHHGLADTGELFF
>NA|TRBV12-5|TRBJ2-2|medium-sized
TGTGCCAGCATCAGGGGGGTCACCGGGGAGCTGTTTTTT
CASIRGVTGELFF
>TRBD2|TRBV11-3|TRBJ2-1|NA
TGTGCCAGCAGCCCTCGACTAGCGGGGGGGCCTGCTGAGCAGTTCTTC
CASSPRLAGGPAEQFF
>TRBD1|TRBV11-3|TRBJ2-7|NA
TGTGCCAGCAGCTATGACAGGGTGCAATCCTACGAGCAGTACTTC
CASSYDRVQSYEQYF
>TRBD2|TRBV11-3|TRBJ2-5|few
TGTGCCAGCAGCTCTGGGACTAGCGGTATCTCACCCTTAACTATAGAGACCCAGTACTTC
CASSSGTSGISPLTIETQYF
>NA|TRBV2|TRBJ2-3|NA
TGTGCCAGCAGTGTATGGACGGGCACAGATACGCAGTATTTT
CASSVWTGTDTQYF
>NA|TRBV29-1|TRBJ1-3|NA
TGCAGCGTCATATACCCAGGGAGCTCTGGAAACACCATATATTTT
CSVIYPGSSGNTIYF
>TRBD1|TRBV29-1|TRBJ1-2|NA
TGCAGCGTGCCGACACCGACAGGGAGGGGATATGGCTACACCTTC
CSVPTPTGRGYGYTF
>TRBD1|TRBV6-8|TRBJ1-1|NA
TGTGCCAGCAGGGACAGGATTCCTGAAGCTTTCTTT
CASRDRIPEAFF
>NA|TRBV28|TRBJ2-2|NA
TGTGCCAGCAGTGATAACACCGGGGAGCTGTTTTTT
CASSDNTGELFF
>NA|TRBV28|TRBJ2-6|NA
TGTGCCAGCAGCGCGGACCTCTCTGGGGCCAACGTCCTGACTTTC
CASSADLSGANVLTF
>NA|TRBV9|TRBJ2-1|NA
TGTGCCAGCAGCGTAGACTCATACAATGAGCAGTTCTTC
CASSVDSYNEQFF
>TRBD2|TRBV12-5|TRBJ2-7|NA
TGTGCCACCGGGAGGGGGATTCGCGAGCAGTACTTC
CATGRGIREQYF
>NA|TRBV18|TRBJ2-2|NA
TGTGCCAGCTCACCAACGACGAACACCGGGGAGCTGTTTTTT
CASSPTTNTGELFF